A selection of T cell receptor beta chains follows, all from one sample in a study of blood T cells in healthy people across ages. One entry per CDR3 protein results from TCRdb running MiXCR on the 5' RACE reads. Of about 930,000 distinct CDR3 sequences listed, just under 30% are singletons. The sample was also linked to a second study, of T cells of mothers and their children.

The sequencing sample was made of blood. The receptors were sampled from a woman aged 35 to 49 in good health. Each CDR3 is given with its conserved first and last residue. The D gene is left open where the match is weak. Clone size appears in some rows only: once, few, many, or a class for an expanded clone.

v_gene	d_gene	abundance	j_gene	CDR3aa	CDR3nt
TRBV7-9	TRBD2	few	TRBJ2-1	CASSLTSVRSYEQFF	TGTGCCAGCAGCTTAACTAGCGTCCGAAGCTATGAGCAGTTCTTC
TRBV25-1	.	.	TRBJ2-7	CASSGSRRTQQYF	TGTGCCAGCAGTGGCTCGAGACGGACGCAGCAGTACTTC
TRBV7-2	TRBD1	few	TRBJ1-1	CASSLDRDRPAFF	TGTGCCAGCAGCTTAGACCGGGACAGACCAGCTTTCTTT
TRBV5-8	TRBD2	few	TRBJ2-5	CASSLPTGTSDETQYF	TGTGCCAGCAGCTTGCCTACCGGGACTAGCGATGAGACCCAGTACTTC
TRBV7-8	.	.	TRBJ2-1	CASGLAYNEQFF	TGTGCCAGCGGCTTAGCCTACAATGAGCAGTTCTTC
TRBV4-1	.	.	TRBJ1-1	CASSQVDLRNTEAFF	TGCGCCAGCAGCCAAGTTGACCTAAGGAACACTGAAGCTTTCTTT
TRBV20-1	TRBD1	few	TRBJ1-1	CSARQGGPEAFF	TGCAGTGCTCGACAGGGAGGCCCTGAAGCTTTCTTT
TRBV12-3/TRBV12-4	.	once	TRBJ1-1	CASTIDTPKAFF	TGTGCCAGCACTATAGACACCCCAAAAGCTTTCTTT
TRBV15	TRBD1	.	TRBJ1-4	CATSNWTGRSDKLFF	TGTGCCACCAGCAATTGGACAGGGAGGAGTGACAAACTGTTTTTT
TRBV3-1	.	few	TRBJ2-5	CASRPRDLVETQYF	TGTGCCAGCAGACCCAGGGACCTCGTGGAGACCCAGTACTTC
TRBV2	.	.	TRBJ1-1	CAGTERGAGTEAFF	TGTGCCGGCACCGAAAGGGGGGCAGGCACTGAAGCTTTCTTT
TRBV9	.	.	TRBJ1-2	CASSVGVPKYSTNYGYTF	TGTGCCAGCAGCGTAGGTGTTCCGAAATATTCTACTAACTATGGCTACACCTTC
TRBV12-3/TRBV12-4	.	.	TRBJ1-3	CASSSRDRFSGNTIYF	TGTGCCAGCAGTTCCCGAGACAGGTTCTCTGGAAACACCATATATTTT
TRBV28	TRBD1	.	TRBJ2-7	CASKGQGTNSYEQYF	TGTGCCAGCAAGGGACAGGGGACGAATTCCTACGAGCAGTACTTC
TRBV6-6	.	many	TRBJ2-1	CASSYVEMANEQFF	TGTGCCAGCAGTTACGTGGAGATGGCCAATGAGCAGTTCTTC
TRBV5-7	.	.	TRBJ2-1	CASSLSSRGQPGTQFF	TGTGCCAGCAGCTTGTCTTCCCGCGGGCAGCCAGGGACCCAGTTCTTC
TRBV21-1	.	few	TRBJ2-1	CASSSNGGSYNEQFF	TGTGCCAGCAGCAGCAACGGGGGGAGTTACAATGAGCAGTTCTTC
TRBV5-1	.	.	TRBJ2-3	CVSSLVRADTQYF	TGCGTCAGCAGCTTAGTCAGGGCAGATACGCAGTATTTT
TRBV6-5	TRBD2	many	TRBJ2-1	CASYSRGLSYNEQFF	TGTGCCAGCTACTCGCGGGGGTTATCCTACAATGAGCAGTTCTTC
TRBV29-1	TRBD1	.	TRBJ2-5	CSGRDSGETQYF	TGCAGCGGCCGGGACAGTGGGGAGACCCAGTACTTC
TRBV2	TRBD1	.	TRBJ1-2	CASNDPGGQGASYGYTF	TGTGCCAGCAACGATCCGGGGGGACAGGGAGCTTCCTATGGCTACACCTTC
TRBV20-1	.	.	TRBJ1-5	CSARYGANQPQHF	TGCAGTGCTAGGTACGGGGCCAATCAGCCCCAGCATTTT
TRBV10-2	TRBD2	.	TRBJ2-3	CASSDLLGLAGPLSTDTQYF	TGCGCCAGCAGTGACCTCTTAGGACTAGCGGGGCCGCTTAGCACAGATACGCAGTATTTT
TRBV3-1	TRBD1	.	TRBJ1-1	CASSQTTGWVTFF	TGTGCCAGCAGCCAAACGACAGGGTGGGTAACTTTCTTT
TRBV30	.	.	TRBJ1-1	CAWGSGGPEAFF	TGTGCCTGGGGCTCGGGGGGCCCTGAAGCTTTCTTT
TRBV4-3	TRBD2	.	TRBJ2-7	CASGQDSGGQYEQYF	TGCGCCAGCGGCCAAGATTCGGGGGGGCAATACGAGCAGTACTTC
TRBV28	.	few	TRBJ2-1	CASSSDRWPGPNEQFF	TGTGCCAGCAGTTCCGATCGGTGGCCGGGCCCCAATGAGCAGTTCTTC
TRBV7-8	.	.	TRBJ1-2	CASSLSGSNPYGYTF	TGTGCCAGCAGCTTATCAGGATCGAACCCCTATGGCTACACCTTC
TRBV7-3	.	many	TRBJ2-5	CASSLLGPQETQYF	TGTGCCAGCAGCTTACTAGGGCCCCAAGAGACCCAGTACTTC
TRBV29-1	.	.	TRBJ2-1	CSVARGQGNEQFF	TGCAGCGTTGCCCGGGGGCAAGGGAATGAGCAGTTCTTC